This T cell receptor (beta chain) was retrieved from a study of CD8+ T cells in alopecia areata. About the study: Affected scalp percentage gauged treated patients' severity. Study observations and caveats: Persistence in scalp and blood during tofacitinib was observed for many expanded lesional clones. Lesional scalp exceeded normal scalp in clonality, especially in alopecia totalis/universalis.

This clone was observed a few times. No antigen is known for it. Treatment meaning: oral pan-JAK inhibitor, 5-10 mg twice daily. The sequencing template was cDNA reverse transcribed from extracted RNA. Assay: immunoSEQ multiplex PCR; the TCRdb copy retains only in-frame clones and omits some. Altogether 200,000 to 250,000 clones are present, approximately 38% being singletons, with the ten largest covering 0.48%. Per the germline V gene, CDR1 is SGDLS and CDR2 is YYNGEE. Trimming removed 4 bases from V and 6 bases from J, with 13 bases in between. CDR3 size: 14 residues. This clonotype was obtained from a human donor with alopecia areata. The chain couples TRBV9 to TRBJ2-2; a possible D gene is TRBD2 (5 bases). The sequenced sample was CD4+ T cells sorted from blood, obtained between weeks 30 and 35, from a patient treated with tofacitinib. CDR3 amino acids: CASSTIGSAGELFF. CDR3 nucleotides: TGTGCCAGCAGCACTATTGGGAGTGCCGGGGAGCTGTTTTTT.